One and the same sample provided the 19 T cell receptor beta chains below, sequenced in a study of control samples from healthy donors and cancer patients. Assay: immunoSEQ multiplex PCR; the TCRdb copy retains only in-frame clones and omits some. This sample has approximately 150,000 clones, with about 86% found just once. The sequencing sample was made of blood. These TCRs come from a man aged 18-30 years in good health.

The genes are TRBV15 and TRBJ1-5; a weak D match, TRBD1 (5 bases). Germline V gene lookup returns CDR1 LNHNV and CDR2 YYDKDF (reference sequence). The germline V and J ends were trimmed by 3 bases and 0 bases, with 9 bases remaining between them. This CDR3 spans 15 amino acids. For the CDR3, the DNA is TGTGCCACCAGCAGCCGGACATATAGCAATCAGCCCCAGCATTTT. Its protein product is CATSSRTYSNQPQHF.

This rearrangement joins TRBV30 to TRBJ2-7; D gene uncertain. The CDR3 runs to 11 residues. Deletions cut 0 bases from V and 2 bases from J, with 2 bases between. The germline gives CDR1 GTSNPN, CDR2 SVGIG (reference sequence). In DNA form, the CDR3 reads TGTGCCTGGAGTGTAACCTACGAGCAGTACTTC. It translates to CAWSVTYEQYF.

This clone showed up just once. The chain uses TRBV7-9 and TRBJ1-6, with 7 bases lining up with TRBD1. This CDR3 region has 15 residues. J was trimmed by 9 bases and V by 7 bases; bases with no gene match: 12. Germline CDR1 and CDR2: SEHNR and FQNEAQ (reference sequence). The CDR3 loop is CASTQVGQPGSPLHF. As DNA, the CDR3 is TGTGCCAGCACCCAAGTGGGACAGCCGGGTTCACCCCTCCACTTT.

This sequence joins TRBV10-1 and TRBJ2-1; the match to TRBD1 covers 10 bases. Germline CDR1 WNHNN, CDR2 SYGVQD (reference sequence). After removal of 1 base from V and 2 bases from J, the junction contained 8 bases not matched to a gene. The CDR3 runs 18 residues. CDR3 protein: CASSEWRQGALTYNEQFF. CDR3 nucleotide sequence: TGCGCCAGCAGTGAGTGGAGACAGGGGGCGCTGACCTACAATGAGCAGTTCTTC.

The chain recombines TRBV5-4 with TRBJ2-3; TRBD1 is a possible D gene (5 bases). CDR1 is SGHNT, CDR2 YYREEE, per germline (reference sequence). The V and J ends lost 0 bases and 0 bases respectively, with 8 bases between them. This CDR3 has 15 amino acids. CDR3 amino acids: CASSLDTGSTDTQYF. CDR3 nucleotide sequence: TGTGCCAGCAGCTTGGATACAGGAAGCACAGATACGCAGTATTTT.

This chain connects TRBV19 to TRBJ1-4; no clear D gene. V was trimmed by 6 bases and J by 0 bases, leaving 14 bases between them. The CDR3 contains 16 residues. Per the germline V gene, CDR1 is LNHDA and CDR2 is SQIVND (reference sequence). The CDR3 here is CASRGLGPATNEKLFF. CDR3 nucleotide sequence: TGTGCCAGTAGGGGGTTAGGGCCTGCAACTAATGAAAAACTGTTTTTT. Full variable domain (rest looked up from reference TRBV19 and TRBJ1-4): DGGITQSPKYLFRKEGQNVTLSCEQNLNHDAMYWYRQDPGQGLRLIYYSQIVNDFQKGDIAEGYSVSREKKESFPLTVTSAQKNPTAFYLCASRGLGPATNEKLFFGSGTQLSVL.

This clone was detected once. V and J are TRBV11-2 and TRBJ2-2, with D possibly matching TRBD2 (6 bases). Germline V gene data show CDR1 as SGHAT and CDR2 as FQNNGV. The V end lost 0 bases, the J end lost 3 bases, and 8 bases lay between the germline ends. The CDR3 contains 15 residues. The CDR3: CASSLEGLDTGELFF. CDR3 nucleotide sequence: TGTGCCAGCAGCTTAGAGGGACTTGACACCGGGGAGCTGTTTTTT.

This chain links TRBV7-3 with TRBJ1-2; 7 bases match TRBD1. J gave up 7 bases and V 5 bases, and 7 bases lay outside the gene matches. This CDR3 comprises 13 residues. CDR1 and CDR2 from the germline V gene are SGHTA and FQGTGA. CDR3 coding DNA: TGTGCCAGCAGCGTATCAGGGGGTAGTGGCTACACCTTC. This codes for CASSVSGGSGYTF. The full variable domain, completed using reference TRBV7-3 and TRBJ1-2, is GAGVSQTPSNKVTEKGKYVELRCDPISGHTALYWYRQSLGQGPEFLIYFQGTGAADDSGLPNDRFFAVRPEGSVSTLKIQRTERGDSAVYLCASSVSGGSGYTFGSGTRLTVV.

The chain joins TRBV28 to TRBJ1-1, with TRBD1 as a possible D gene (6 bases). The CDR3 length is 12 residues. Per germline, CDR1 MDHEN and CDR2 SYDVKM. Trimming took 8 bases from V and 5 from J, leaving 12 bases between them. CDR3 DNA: TGTGCCAGCCGAGGGGGAAGGACTGAAGCTTTCTTT. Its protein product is CASRGGRTEAFF. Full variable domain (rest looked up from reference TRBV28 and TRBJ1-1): DVKVTQSSRYLVKRTGEKVFLECVQDMDHENMFWYRQDPGLGLRLIYFSYDVKMKEKGDIPEGYSVSREKKERFSLILESASTNQTSMYLCASRGGRTEAFFGQGTRLTVV.

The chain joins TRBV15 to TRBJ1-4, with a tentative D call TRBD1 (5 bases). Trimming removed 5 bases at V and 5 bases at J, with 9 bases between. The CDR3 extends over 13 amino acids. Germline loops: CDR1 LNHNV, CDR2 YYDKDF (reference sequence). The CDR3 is CATSGGSNEKLFF. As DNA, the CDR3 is TGTGCCACCAGCGGGGGGTCGAATGAAAAACTGTTTTTT.

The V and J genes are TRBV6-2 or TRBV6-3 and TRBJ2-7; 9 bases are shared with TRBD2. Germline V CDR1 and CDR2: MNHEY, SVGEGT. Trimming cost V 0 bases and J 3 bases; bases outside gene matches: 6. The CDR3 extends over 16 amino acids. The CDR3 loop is CASSYSIEAGGYEQYF. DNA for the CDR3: TGTGCCAGCAGTTACTCGATTGAAGCGGGGGGCTACGAGCAGTACTTC.

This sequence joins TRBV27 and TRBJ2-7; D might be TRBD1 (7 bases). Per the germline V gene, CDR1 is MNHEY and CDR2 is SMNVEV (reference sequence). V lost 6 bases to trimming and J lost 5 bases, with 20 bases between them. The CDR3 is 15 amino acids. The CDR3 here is CASSPYRRGPNEQYF. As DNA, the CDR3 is TGTGCCAGCAGCCCGTATCGGAGGGGGCCCAACGAGCAGTACTTC.

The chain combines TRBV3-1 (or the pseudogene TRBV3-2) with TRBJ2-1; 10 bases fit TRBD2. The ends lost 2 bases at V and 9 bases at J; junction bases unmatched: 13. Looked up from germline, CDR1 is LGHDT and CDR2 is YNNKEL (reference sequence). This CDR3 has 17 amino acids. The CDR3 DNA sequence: TGTGCCAGCAGCCAACGGGCTAGCGGGGGAGCTCGAGGTGAGCAGTTCTTC. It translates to CASSQRASGGARGEQFF.

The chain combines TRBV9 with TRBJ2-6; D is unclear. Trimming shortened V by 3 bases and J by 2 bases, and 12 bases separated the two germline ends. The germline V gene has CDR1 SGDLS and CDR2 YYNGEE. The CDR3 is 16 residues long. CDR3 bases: TGTGCCAGCAGCGAACAAATATCCGCTGGGGCCAACGTCCTGACTTTC. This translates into CASSEQISAGANVLTF.

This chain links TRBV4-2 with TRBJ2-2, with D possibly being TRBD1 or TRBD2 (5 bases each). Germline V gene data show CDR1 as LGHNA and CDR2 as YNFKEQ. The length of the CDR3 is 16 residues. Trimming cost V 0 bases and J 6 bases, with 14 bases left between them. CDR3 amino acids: CASSQETGGRAGELFF. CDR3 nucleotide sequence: TGTGCCAGCAGCCAAGAAACTGGGGGTCGCGCCGGGGAGCTGTTTTTT.

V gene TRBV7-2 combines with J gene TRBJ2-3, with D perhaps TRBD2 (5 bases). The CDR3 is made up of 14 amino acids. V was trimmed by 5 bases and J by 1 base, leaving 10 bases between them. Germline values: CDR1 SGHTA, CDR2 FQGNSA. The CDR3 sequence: CASSRFSGTDTQYF. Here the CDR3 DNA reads TGTGCCAGCAGCCGGTTTAGCGGCACAGATACGCAGTATTTT.

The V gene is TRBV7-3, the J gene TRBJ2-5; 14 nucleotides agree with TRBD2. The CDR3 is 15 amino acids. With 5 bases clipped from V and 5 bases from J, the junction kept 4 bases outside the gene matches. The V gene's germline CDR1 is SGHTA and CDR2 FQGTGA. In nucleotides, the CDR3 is TGTGCCAGCAGCCCGACTAGCGGGGGGGCGGAGACCCAGTACTTC. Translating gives CASSPTSGGAETQYF.

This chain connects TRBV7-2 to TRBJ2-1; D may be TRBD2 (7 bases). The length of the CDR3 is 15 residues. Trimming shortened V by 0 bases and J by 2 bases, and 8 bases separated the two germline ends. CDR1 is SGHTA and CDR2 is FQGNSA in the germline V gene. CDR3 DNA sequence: TGTGCCAGCAGCTTAGCGGGGGGGCCCTACAATGAGCAGTTCTTC. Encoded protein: CASSLAGGPYNEQFF.

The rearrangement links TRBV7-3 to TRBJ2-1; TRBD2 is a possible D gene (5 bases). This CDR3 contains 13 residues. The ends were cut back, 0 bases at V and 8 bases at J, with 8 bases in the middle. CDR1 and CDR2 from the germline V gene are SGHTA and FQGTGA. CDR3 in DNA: TGTGCCAGCAGCTTAACGCTAGCCCATGAGCAGTTCTTC. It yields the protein CASSLTLAHEQFF.